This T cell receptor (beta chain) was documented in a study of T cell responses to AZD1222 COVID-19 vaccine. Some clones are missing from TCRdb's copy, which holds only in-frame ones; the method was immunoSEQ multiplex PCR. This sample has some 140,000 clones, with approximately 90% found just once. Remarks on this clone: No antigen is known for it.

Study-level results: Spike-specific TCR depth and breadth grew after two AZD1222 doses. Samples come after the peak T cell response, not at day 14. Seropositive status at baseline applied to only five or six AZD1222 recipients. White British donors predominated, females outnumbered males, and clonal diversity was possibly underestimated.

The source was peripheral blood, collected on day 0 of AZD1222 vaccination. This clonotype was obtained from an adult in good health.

Here the CDR3 reads CASSSESYNEQFF. Here the CDR3 DNA reads TGTGCCAGCAGCTCGGAGTCCTACAATGAGCAGTTCTTC. This sequence joins TRBV7-3 and TRBJ2-1, with D uncertain. CDR3 length: 13 residues. Trimming removed 4 bases from V and 1 base from J, with 5 bases in between. The germline gives CDR1 SGHTA, CDR2 FQGTGA.